The 25 T cell receptor beta chains listed next were all sequenced from one sample in a study of blood T cell repertoires in COVID-19. The repertoire was sequenced with immunoSEQ multiplex PCR; TCRdb's copy has only in-frame clones and lacks some. Of roughly 200,000 clones listed, around 82% were seen once; the top ten hold more than 6.5%. The material sequenced was peripheral blood. These TCRs come from a man in his forties with active or convalescent COVID-19.

V and J are TRBV5-5 and TRBJ1-2; 9 positions agree with TRBD1. The V segment lost 4 bases and the J segment 1 base; nucleotides outside the gene matches: 11. CDR3 length: 17 amino acids. The germline V gene encodes CDR1 SGHKS and CDR2 YYEKEE (reference sequence). CDR3 amino acids: CASSSRQGGFGNYGYTF. The CDR3 DNA is TGTGCCAGCAGCAGCCGACAGGGGGGATTTGGTAACTATGGCTACACCTTC.

The chain couples TRBV7-3 to TRBJ1-1; D not certain. CDR3 length: 14 residues. The germline V gene has CDR1 SGHTA and CDR2 FQGTGA. V was shortened by 0 bases and J by 4 bases, with 9 bases between the two germline ends. The CDR3 spells CASSLTRSSTEAFF. For the CDR3, the DNA is TGTGCCAGCAGCTTAACTCGTAGCTCCACTGAAGCTTTCTTT. The whole variable domain, filled in from reference TRBV7-3 and TRBJ1-1, reads GAGVSQTPSNKVTEKGKYVELRCDPISGHTALYWYRQSLGQGPEFLIYFQGTGAADDSGLPNDRFFAVRPEGSVSTLKIQRTERGDSAVYLCASSLTRSSTEAFFGQGTRLTVV.

This chain joins TRBV4-3 and TRBJ1-1; the D gene is possibly TRBD1 (5 bases). The ends were cut back, 0 bases at V and 4 bases at J, with 6 bases in the middle. The CDR3 loop spans 13 amino acids. CDR1 and CDR2 (germline): LGHNA, YSLEER. The CDR3 here is CASSQEGGTEAFF. The CDR3 DNA sequence: TGCGCCAGCAGCCAAGAGGGGGGCACTGAAGCTTTCTTT.

The sample holds one count of this clone. The gene calls are TRBV10-2 and TRBJ1-1; D unresolved. This CDR3 region has 13 residues. Germline assignment: CDR1 WSHSY and CDR2 SAAADI. The V gene lost 3 bases and the J gene lost 4 bases, with 9 bases spanning the gap. DNA for the CDR3: TGCGCCAGCAGTGACGGAGGGCGCACTGAAGCTTTCTTT. Amino acid sequence: CASSDGGRTEAFF.

The rearrangement joins TRBV14 to TRBJ2-5, with D perhaps TRBD1 (6 bases). The germline V gene encodes CDR1 SGHDN and CDR2 FVKESK. Between the trimmed V and J ends, which lost 5 bases and 4 bases, there was a span of 14 bases. This CDR3 contains 14 residues. As DNA, the CDR3 is TGTGCCAGCAGCGTTACAGGGTTGCTAGAGACCCAGTACTTC. Residues: CASSVTGLLETQYF.

This chain connects TRBV19 to TRBJ1-5; 8 nucleotides agree with TRBD1. Germline CDR1 reads LNHDA; CDR2 reads SQIVND (reference sequence). Trimming took 6 bases from V and 1 from J; bases not matched to a gene: 5. The CDR3 loop spans 15 amino acids. CDR3 bases: TGTGCCAGTAGCGAGACAGGGGTGAGCAATCAGCCCCAGCATTTT. Residues: CASSETGVSNQPQHF.

V and J are TRBV27 and TRBJ1-1; perhaps TRBD1 as D (5 bases). The CDR3 is 13 amino acids. Germline V gene lookup returns CDR1 MNHEY and CDR2 SMNVEV (reference sequence). Trimming stripped 7 bases from V and 4 bases from J, with 13 bases between. CDR3 loop: CASTPVGGTEAFF. DNA of the CDR3: TGTGCCAGCACCCCCGTCGGGGGCACTGAAGCTTTCTTT.

Only one count was recorded for this clone. The chain joins TRBV19 to TRBJ1-2, with D possibly matching TRBD1 (5 bases). The CDR3 is made up of 14 amino acids. The ends were cut back, 3 bases at V and 4 bases at J, with 12 bases in the middle. Germline V gene lookup returns CDR1 LNHDA and CDR2 SQIVND (reference sequence). CDR3 sequence: CASSMGGIGYGYTF. For the CDR3, the DNA is TGTGCCAGTAGTATGGGGGGAATCGGCTATGGCTACACCTTC.

The J gene is TRBJ2-7, the V gene TRBV19; 10 bases fit TRBD2. Germline CDR1 reads LNHDA; CDR2 reads SQIVND (reference sequence). The CDR3 consists of 13 residues. V shed 5 bases and J 6 bases; nucleotides not matched to a gene: 4. The CDR3 sequence is CASSASGGFEQYF. CDR3 sequence (DNA): TGTGCCAGTAGTGCTAGCGGGGGTTTCGAGCAGTACTTC.

This chain joins TRBV24-1 and TRBJ1-3, with D possibly being TRBD1 (6 bases). Trimming pared 4 bases from V and 0 bases from J, leaving 15 bases between. The V gene's germline CDR1 is KGHDR and CDR2 SFDVKD. The CDR3 has 17 amino acids. The DNA for the CDR3 is TGTGCCACCAGTGACCGGGACATCGGTTCCTCTGGAAACACCATATATTTT. Encoded protein: CATSDRDIGSSGNTIYF.

This chain connects TRBV6-5 to TRBJ1-5; a possible D gene is TRBD1 (5 bases). The germline gives CDR1 MNHEY, CDR2 SVGAGI. V dropped 2 bases and J dropped 1 base, with 12 bases sitting between them. The CDR3 has 16 amino acids. The CDR3 spells CASSYGIGGSNQPQHF. DNA of the CDR3: TGTGCCAGCAGTTACGGTATTGGGGGGAGCAATCAGCCCCAGCATTTT.

The V gene is TRBV20-1, the J gene TRBJ1-5; D is perhaps TRBD1 (6 bases). V lost 6 bases to trimming and J lost 6 bases, with 6 bases between them. Germline V gene lookup returns CDR1 DFQATT and CDR2 SNEGSKA (reference sequence). This CDR3 is built from 10 residues. CDR3 protein: CSAGGQPQHF. In DNA form, the CDR3 reads TGCAGTGCAGGGGGTCAGCCCCAGCATTTT.

This clone was recorded a few times. The chain has TRBV19 and TRBJ1-5; a possible D gene is TRBD1 (6 bases). The CDR3 consists of 13 residues. V was cut by 7 bases and J by 7 bases, with 14 bases left in between. Germline V gene lookup returns CDR1 LNHDA and CDR2 SQIVND (reference sequence). CDR3 nucleotide sequence: TGTGCCAGTAACGGGGACATCAGGCAGCCCCAGCATTTT. The encoded protein is CASNGDIRQPQHF.

The J gene is TRBJ1-1, the V gene TRBV4-1; the match to TRBD1 covers 7 bases. V trimming: 2 bases; J trimming: 2 bases; junction bases outside the gene matches: 8. This CDR3 region has 16 residues. Germline V gene data show CDR1 as MGHRA and CDR2 as YSYEKL. Here the CDR3 DNA reads TGCGCCAGCAGCCAACACAGGGGCACGATCAACACTGAAGCTTTCTTT. Its protein product is CASSQHRGTINTEAFF.

The rearrangement uses TRBV6-5 and TRBJ1-5; D is perhaps TRBD1 (6 bases). The CDR3 sequence is 15 residues long. CDR1 and CDR2 from the germline V gene are MNHEY and SVGAGI. Trimming shortened V by 2 bases and J by 2 bases, and 10 bases separated the two germline ends. CDR3 nucleotides: TGTGCCAGCAGTTACGGGGGCAATGGCAATCAGCCCCAGCATTTT. The encoded protein is CASSYGGNGNQPQHF.

The chain carries TRBV10-3 and TRBJ1-4; 7 bases align to TRBD1. CDR1 is ENHRY and CDR2 is SYGVKD in the germline V gene. The CDR3 loop spans 13 amino acids. The trim removed 6 bases at V and 4 bases at J, leaving 2 bases unmatched. The CDR3 sequence: CAIRGQHNEKLFF. The DNA for the CDR3 is TGTGCCATCAGGGGACAGCATAATGAAAAACTGTTTTTT.

V gene TRBV6-2 or TRBV6-3 combines with J gene TRBJ1-3, with 8 positions matching TRBD1. V lost 2 bases and J lost 0; bases outside the gene matches: 9. The CDR3 covers 18 residues. Looked up from germline, CDR1 is MNHEY and CDR2 is SVGEGT. The DNA of the CDR3 is TGTGCCAGCAGTTACCAGAGGCGGACAGGGAGCTCTGGAAACACCATATATTTT. The encoded protein is CASSYQRRTGSSGNTIYF.

The V call is TRBV2, the J call TRBJ1-6; 8 bases fit TRBD1. V gave up 6 bases and J gave up 10 bases; unmatched junction bases: 11. Looked up from germline, CDR1 is SNHLY and CDR2 is FYNNEI. This CDR3 contains 15 residues. CDR3 region: CASRPRTGPESPLHF. The CDR3 nucleotides are TGTGCCAGCAGACCTAGGACAGGGCCGGAATCACCCCTCCACTTT.

The chain joins TRBV5-1 to TRBJ1-4; 8 bases agree with TRBD1. Germline V gene data show CDR1 as SGHRS and CDR2 as YFSETQ. V was pared by 4 bases and J by 3 bases, with 2 bases of the junction left unmatched. There are 14 residues in the CDR3. The DNA for the CDR3 is TGCGCCAGCAGCGCGGACAGGGCTAATGAAAAACTGTTTTTT. Its translation: CASSADRANEKLFF.

V and J are TRBV10-3 and TRBJ2-1; the match to TRBD2 covers 12 bases. The CDR3 runs 15 residues. V dropped 10 bases and J dropped 4; count of bases not matched to a gene: 8. CDR1 and CDR2 from the germline V gene are ENHRY and SYGVKD. DNA of the CDR3: TGTGCCACCACTAGCGGGGGGCCCGATTACAATGAGCAGTTCTTC. It translates to CATTSGGPDYNEQFF.

The V and J genes are TRBV10-3 and TRBJ2-2, with a weak D call TRBD2 (6 bases). Trimming took off 10 bases at V and 7 bases at J, with 13 bases between the two ends. In germline, CDR1 is ENHRY, CDR2 SYGVKD. CDR3 length equals 12 residues. In DNA, the CDR3 is TGTGCCACCACCACCGGGGGCGGGGAGCTGTTTTTT. Protein sequence: CATTTGGGELFF.

This chain links TRBV6-5 with TRBJ1-2; TRBD1 aligns across 7 bases. The V segment lost 4 bases and the J segment 4 bases; nucleotides outside the gene matches: 9. This CDR3 has 15 residues. Germline V lookup: CDR1 MNHEY, CDR2 SVGAGI. CDR3 in amino acids: CASSSIDRDGYGYTF. CDR3 nucleotides: TGTGCCAGCAGTTCCATCGACAGGGACGGCTATGGCTACACCTTC.

A single count supports this clone. J is TRBJ2-2 and V is TRBV5-8, with D perhaps matching TRBD2 (6 bases). Looked up from germline, CDR1 is SGHTS and CDR2 is YDEGEE. V lost 7 bases, J lost 1 base, and 14 bases lay in between. The CDR3 length is 15 residues. CDR3 nucleotides: TGTGCCAGCGCCGCGGGACGGGGGAACACCGGGGAGCTGTTTTTT. Protein product: CASAAGRGNTGELFF.

This rearrangement joins TRBV12-5 to TRBJ1-1, with TRBD1 identical over 8 bases. Germline V CDR1 and CDR2: LGHNT, FRNRAP. The junction had 8 bases not matched to a gene; V was cut back by 10 bases and J by 1 base. CDR3 size: 14 residues. CDR3 coding DNA: TGTGCTACAATCCCTACAGGGGGGAACACTGAAGCTTTCTTT. Residues: CATIPTGGNTEAFF.

The table lists this clone with a few counts. CDR3 DNA sequence: TGTGCCAGCAGCCGTCGACAGGCTAGCTCTGGAAACACCATATATTTT. It encodes CASSRRQASSGNTIYF. The chain employs TRBV3-1 (or the pseudogene TRBV3-2) and TRBJ1-3; D is possibly TRBD1 (6 bases). The germline V gene has CDR1 LGHDT and CDR2 YNNKEL (reference sequence). CDR3 length equals 16 residues. V lost 4 bases to trimming and J lost 0 bases, with 13 bases between them.